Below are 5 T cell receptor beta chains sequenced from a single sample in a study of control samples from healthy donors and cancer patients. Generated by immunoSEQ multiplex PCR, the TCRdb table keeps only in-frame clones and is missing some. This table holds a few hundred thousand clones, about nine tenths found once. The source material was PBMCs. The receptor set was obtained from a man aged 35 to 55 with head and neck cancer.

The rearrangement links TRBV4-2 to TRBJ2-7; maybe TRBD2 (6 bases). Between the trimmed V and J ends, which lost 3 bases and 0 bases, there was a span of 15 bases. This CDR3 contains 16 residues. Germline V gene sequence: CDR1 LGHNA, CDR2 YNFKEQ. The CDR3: CASSQPLASSSYEQYF. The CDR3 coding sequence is TGTGCCAGCAGCCAGCCTCTAGCGTCAAGCTCCTACGAGCAGTACTTC.

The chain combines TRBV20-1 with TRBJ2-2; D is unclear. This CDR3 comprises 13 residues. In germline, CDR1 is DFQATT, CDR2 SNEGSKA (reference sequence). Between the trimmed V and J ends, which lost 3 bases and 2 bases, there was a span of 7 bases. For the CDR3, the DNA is TGCAGTGCTAGTGGCTACAACACCGGGGAGCTGTTTTTT. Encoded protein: CSASGYNTGELFF.

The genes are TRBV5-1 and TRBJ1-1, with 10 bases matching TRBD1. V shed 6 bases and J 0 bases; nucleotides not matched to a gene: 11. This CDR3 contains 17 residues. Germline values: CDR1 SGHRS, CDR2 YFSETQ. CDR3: CASNRRTGGSMNTEAFF. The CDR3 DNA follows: TGCGCCAGCAACCGTCGGACAGGGGGGTCCATGAACACTGAAGCTTTCTTT.

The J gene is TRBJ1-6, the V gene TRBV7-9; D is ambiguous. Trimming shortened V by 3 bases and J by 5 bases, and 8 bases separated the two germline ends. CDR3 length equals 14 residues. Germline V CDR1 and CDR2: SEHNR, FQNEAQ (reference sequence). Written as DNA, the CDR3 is TGTGCCAGCAGCTTTTCCTCAGATAATTCACCCCTCCACTTT. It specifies CASSFSSDNSPLHF.

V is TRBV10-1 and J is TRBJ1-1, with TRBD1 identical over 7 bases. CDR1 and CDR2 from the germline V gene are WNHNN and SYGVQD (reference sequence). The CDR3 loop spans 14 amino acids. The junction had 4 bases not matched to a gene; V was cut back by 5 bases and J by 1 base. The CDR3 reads CASSRGQENTEAFF. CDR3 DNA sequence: TGCGCCAGCAGTCGAGGACAGGAGAACACTGAAGCTTTCTTT.